The 30 T cell receptor beta chains below come from one sample, sequenced in a study of blood T cell repertoires in COVID-19. Only in-frame clones appear in the TCRdb table, and some are missing; sequencing was by immunoSEQ multiplex PCR. Here the sample spans about 260,000 clones, about nine tenths being singletons. The sequencing input was peripheral blood. The receptors here all came from a person aged 18 to 35 with COVID-19, enrolled during active disease.

The chain couples TRBV6-5 to TRBJ2-7; TRBD1 agrees at 7 bases. With V trimmed by 2 bases and J by 6 bases, 4 bases remained unmatched. Germline V gene lookup returns CDR1 MNHEY and CDR2 SVGAGI. The CDR3 totals 13 residues. The CDR3 sequence: CASSYRQGTEQYF. In DNA form, the CDR3 reads TGTGCCAGCAGTTACCGACAGGGAACCGAGCAGTACTTC.

The gene calls are TRBV6-5 and TRBJ2-5, with 13 bases that match TRBD2. V dropped 6 bases and J dropped 9; count of bases not matched to a gene: 7. Germline loops: CDR1 MNHEY, CDR2 SVGAGI. CDR3 length: 14 residues. The CDR3: CASRPPGLAGSQYF. CDR3 nucleotide sequence: TGTGCCAGCAGACCTCCGGGACTAGCGGGGTCCCAGTACTTC.

This clone came up a few times. This rearrangement joins TRBV12-3 or TRBV12-4 to TRBJ2-3; no firm D call. Trimming removed 2 bases from V and 8 bases from J, with 8 bases in between. This CDR3 region has 12 residues. The CDR3 DNA sequence: TGTGCCAGCAGTTTACAGTCGGGTACGCAGTATTTT. It specifies CASSLQSGTQYF.

The V gene is TRBV28, the J gene TRBJ1-1, with 7 bases aligning to TRBD1. With V trimmed by 5 bases and J by 1 base, 4 bases remained unmatched. CDR1 and CDR2 (germline): MDHEN, SYDVKM. The CDR3 extends over 14 amino acids. The DNA of the CDR3 is TGTGCCAGCAGTCCGGGACAGTCGAACACTGAAGCTTTCTTT. Translating gives CASSPGQSNTEAFF.

This rearrangement joins TRBV2 to TRBJ2-1; TRBD1 might be the D (5 bases). Germline values: CDR1 SNHLY, CDR2 FYNNEI. The CDR3 length is 15 residues. V lost 8 bases, J lost 7 bases, and 21 bases lay in between. The CDR3 nucleotides are TGTGCCAGCGCCGACGAAGGGGCCGCTGGGAATGAGCAGTTCTTC. Its translation: CASADEGAAGNEQFF. Full variable domain (remainder filled in from reference TRBV2 and TRBJ2-1): EPEVTQTPSHQVTQMGQEVILRCVPISNHLYFYWYRQILGQKVEFLVSFYNNEISEKSEIFDDQFSVERPDGSNFTLKIRSTKLEDSAMYFCASADEGAAGNEQFFGPGTRLTVL.

This chain uses TRBV4-3 with TRBJ1-2; no reliable D call. There are 13 residues in the CDR3. The germline V gene encodes CDR1 LGHNA and CDR2 YSLEER. The V gene lost 0 bases and the J gene lost 6 bases, with 8 bases spanning the gap. CDR3 sequence (DNA): TGCGCCAGCAGCCAAGATTGGGCCGATGGCTACACCTTC. It yields the protein CASSQDWADGYTF.

The chain joins TRBV6-5 to TRBJ2-7, with TRBD1 matching over 9 bases. The V gene's germline CDR1 is MNHEY and CDR2 SVGAGI. Trimming at V came to 5 bases and at J to 2 bases, leaving 4 bases not matched to a gene. This CDR3 region has 14 residues. CDR3 amino acids: CASSIGTGTYEQYF. CDR3 coding DNA: TGTGCCAGCAGTATCGGGACAGGGACCTACGAGCAGTACTTC.

The V and J genes are TRBV6-2 or TRBV6-3 and TRBJ2-1, with D perhaps TRBD2 (6 bases). The CDR3 sequence is 15 residues long. V lost 6 bases, J lost 0 bases, and 12 bases lay in between. CDR1 is MNHEY and CDR2 is SVGEGT in the germline V gene. The DNA of the CDR3 is TGTGCCAGCAGCCGCGGGGTAAGCTCCTACAATGAGCAGTTCTTC. It specifies CASSRGVSSYNEQFF.

The V call is TRBV2, the J call TRBJ2-1; 7 nucleotides agree with TRBD1. The CDR3 extends over 12 amino acids. The V gene end was trimmed by 6 bases and the J gene end by 8 bases; junction bases not matched to a gene: 4. The germline V gene encodes CDR1 SNHLY and CDR2 FYNNEI. This CDR3 reads CASSIDRDEQFF. The DNA for the CDR3 is TGTGCCAGCAGCATAGACAGGGATGAGCAGTTCTTC.

The V and J genes are TRBV5-1 and TRBJ1-3; maybe TRBD1 (5 bases). V gave up 3 bases and J gave up 8 bases, with 6 bases separating them. Germline assignment: CDR1 SGHRS and CDR2 YFSETQ. The CDR3 sequence is 11 residues long. The CDR3 here is CASSWGDTIYF. The CDR3 bases are TGCGCCAGCAGCTGGGGCGACACCATATATTTT.

The V call is TRBV29-1, the J call TRBJ2-1, with D maybe TRBD1 (6 bases). Germline lookup yields CDR1 SQVTM and CDR2 ANQGSEA. V lost 3 bases, J lost 7 bases, and 16 bases lay in between. There are 14 residues in the CDR3. The CDR3 DNA is TGCAGCGTTGATCTCGTATTAGGGGGAAATGAGCAGTTCTTC. It specifies CSVDLVLGGNEQFF.

The chain carries TRBV28 and TRBJ2-7, with D perhaps matching TRBD2 (6 bases). Germline V lookup: CDR1 MDHEN, CDR2 SYDVKM. V lost 8 bases and J lost 5, with 13 bases in between. This CDR3 is built from 12 residues. The CDR3 DNA sequence: TGTGCCAGCCTGCGGGGCGGCCACGAGCAGTACTTC. It encodes CASLRGGHEQYF. Full variable domain (rest looked up from reference TRBV28 and TRBJ2-7): DVKVTQSSRYLVKRTGEKVFLECVQDMDHENMFWYRQDPGLGLRLIYFSYDVKMKEKGDIPEGYSVSREKKERFSLILESASTNQTSMYLCASLRGGHEQYFGPGTRLTVT.

V usage is TRBV6-6 and J usage is TRBJ2-7, with unresolved D. This CDR3 region has 12 residues. Deletions cut 5 bases from V and 1 base from J, with 6 bases between. The V gene's germline CDR1 is MNHNY and CDR2 SVGAGI (reference sequence). Here the CDR3 reads CASSPPSYEQYF. The DNA of the CDR3 is TGTGCCAGCAGTCCCCCGTCCTACGAGCAGTACTTC.

This clone was counted a single time. The chain employs TRBV28 and TRBJ1-6; D remains ambiguous. Per germline, CDR1 MDHEN and CDR2 SYDVKM. The germline V and J ends were trimmed by 6 bases and 7 bases, with 19 bases remaining between them. This CDR3 contains 16 residues. The CDR3 sequence is CASSSRAEGANSPLHF. In DNA form, the CDR3 reads TGTGCCAGCAGCTCCCGAGCGGAGGGAGCGAATTCACCCCTCCACTTT.

This clone was recorded once. This rearrangement joins TRBV12-3 or TRBV12-4 to TRBJ1-2; D unclear. The CDR3 has 12 amino acids. Trimming left V 6 bases short and J 5 bases short, with 10 bases between. The CDR3 DNA is TGTGCCAGCAGCGATAGCTATTATGGCTACACCTTC. Protein product: CASSDSYYGYTF.

The V call is TRBV11-2, the J call TRBJ2-3, with TRBD1 identical over 7 bases. CDR3 length equals 14 residues. Germline V gene data show CDR1 as SGHAT and CDR2 as FQNNGV. V shed 4 bases, J shed 1 base, and the junction held 2 bases outside the gene matches. For the CDR3, the DNA is TGTGCCAGCAGCTATGGACAGGGCACAGATACGCAGTATTTT. Amino acids: CASSYGQGTDTQYF.

V gene TRBV5-5 combines with J gene TRBJ2-1; a weak D match, TRBD2 (6 bases). The V gene lost 3 bases and the J gene lost 0 bases, with 16 bases spanning the gap. The CDR3 covers 17 residues. Germline V lookup: CDR1 SGHKS, CDR2 YYEKEE (reference sequence). This chain's CDR3 is CASSSSPSASSYNEQFF. The CDR3 region has the DNA TGTGCCAGCAGCTCAAGTCCTAGCGCGAGCTCCTACAATGAGCAGTTCTTC.

The chain combines TRBV29-1 with TRBJ1-1; D possibly corresponds to TRBD1 (6 bases). Per the germline V gene, CDR1 is SQVTM and CDR2 is ANQGSEA. V lost 4 bases to trimming and J lost 5 bases, with 14 bases between them. The CDR3 spans 13 residues. For the CDR3, the DNA is TGCAGCGTTGTCAGGGGAATAGGGACTGAAGCTTTCTTT. Its protein product is CSVVRGIGTEAFF. Using reference TRBV29-1 and TRBJ1-1 for the parts outside the CDR3, the full variable domain is SAVISQKPSRDICQRGTSLTIQCQVDSQVTMMFWYRQQPGQSLTLIATANQGSEATYESGFVIDKFPISRPNLTFSTLTVSNMSPEDSSIYLCSVVRGIGTEAFFGQGTRLTVV.

This sequence joins TRBV28 and TRBJ2-5; perhaps TRBD2 as D (6 bases). Looked up from germline, CDR1 is MDHEN and CDR2 is SYDVKM. Trimming took off 3 bases at V and 2 bases at J, with 13 bases between the two ends. The CDR3 sequence is 15 residues long. The CDR3 is CASSFGREHQETQYF. CDR3 DNA: TGTGCCAGCAGTTTCGGGCGGGAACATCAAGAGACCCAGTACTTC.

The J gene is TRBJ2-1, the V gene TRBV19; TRBD1 agrees at 12 bases. This CDR3 comprises 15 residues. Germline V lookup: CDR1 LNHDA, CDR2 SQIVND (reference sequence). Germline trimming cut 6 bases from V and 7 bases from J; bases unmatched to any gene: 7. The CDR3 coding sequence is TGTGCCAGTAGATCCGGGACAGGGGGCGGAAATGAGCAGTTCTTC. Translation: CASRSGTGGGNEQFF.

V gene TRBV3-1 (or the pseudogene TRBV3-2) combines with J gene TRBJ2-7; TRBD2 matches at 13 bases. The CDR3 loop spans 15 amino acids. V trimming: 4 bases; J trimming: 1 base; junction bases outside the gene matches: 1. Germline CDR1 reads LGHDT; CDR2 reads YNNKEL (reference sequence). The CDR3 reads CASSPTSGGSYEQYF. In DNA form, the CDR3 reads TGTGCCAGCAGCCCGACTAGCGGGGGGTCCTACGAGCAGTACTTC.

The gene calls are TRBV29-1 and TRBJ1-2; no reliable D call. CDR3 length: 14 amino acids. Germline-derived CDR1 and CDR2 are SQVTM and ANQGSEA. V dropped 0 bases and J dropped 1 base, with 9 bases sitting between them. The DNA of the CDR3 is TGCAGCGTTGAAGATCGTGGCTTTAACTATGGCTACACCTTC. It encodes CSVEDRGFNYGYTF. Complete variable domain (other parts from reference TRBV29-1 and TRBJ1-2): SAVISQKPSRDICQRGTSLTIQCQVDSQVTMMFWYRQQPGQSLTLIATANQGSEATYESGFVIDKFPISRPNLTFSTLTVSNMSPEDSSIYLCSVEDRGFNYGYTFGSGTRLTVV.

The rearrangement uses TRBV6-6 and TRBJ2-3, with 9 bases that match TRBD2. The CDR3 extends over 16 amino acids. Germline V gene lookup returns CDR1 MNHNY and CDR2 SVGAGI (reference sequence). The trim removed 0 bases at V and 1 base at J, leaving 2 bases unmatched. CDR3 in amino acids: CASSYSRTSGTDTQYF. The CDR3 bases are TGTGCCAGCAGTTACTCGAGGACTAGCGGCACAGATACGCAGTATTTT.

In DNA form, the CDR3 reads TGTGCCAGCAGTGACGAAGGGGTTAGCAATCAGCCCCAGCATTTT. Amino acid sequence: CASSDEGVSNQPQHF. The chain is built from TRBV6-4 and TRBJ1-5; tentatively, D is TRBD1 (5 bases). The CDR3 totals 15 residues. The V end was cut by 2 bases, the J end by 0 bases, with 8 bases between. Per germline, CDR1 MRHNA and CDR2 SNTAGT.

V is TRBV19 and J is TRBJ2-1; D might be TRBD2 (5 bases). V lost 7 bases and J lost 3, with 13 bases in between. The CDR3 loop spans 14 amino acids. In germline, CDR1 is LNHDA, CDR2 SQIVND (reference sequence). The CDR3 coding sequence is TGTGCCAGTATGGATCGAGCGGACTACAATGAGCAGTTCTTC. Translated: CASMDRADYNEQFF.

The rearrangement links TRBV5-4 to TRBJ1-5; tentative D call: TRBD1 (5 bases). The V end was cut by 0 bases, the J end by 0 bases, with 7 bases between. This CDR3 has 15 residues. CDR1 and CDR2 from the germline V gene are SGHNT and YYREEE (reference sequence). The CDR3 coding sequence is TGTGCCAGCAGCTTGGGGGGGGATAGCAATCAGCCCCAGCATTTT. Residues: CASSLGGDSNQPQHF. The variable domain in full, with the rest retrieved from reference TRBV5-4 and TRBJ1-5, is ETGVTQSPTHLIKTRGQQVTLRCSSQSGHNTVSWYQQALGQGPQFIFQYYREEENGRGNFPPRFSGLQFPNYSSELNVNALELDDSALYLCASSLGGDSNQPQHFGDGTRLSIL.

The chain has TRBV6-6 and TRBJ2-7; 13 bases are a match to TRBD2. CDR1 and CDR2 from the germline V gene are MNHNY and SVGAGI (reference sequence). This CDR3 is built from 19 residues. V shed 5 bases, J shed 3 bases, and the junction held 16 bases outside the gene matches. The CDR3 protein is CASSRTPGLAGWFLYEQYF. For the CDR3, the DNA is TGTGCCAGCAGTCGAACCCCGGGACTAGCGGGATGGTTCCTCTACGAGCAGTACTTC.

This clone was observed a few times. The chain is built from TRBV4-1 and TRBJ1-1, with 7 bases lining up with TRBD1. The CDR3 extends over 11 amino acids. Trimming removed 8 bases from V and 7 bases from J; junction bases left unmatched: 4. CDR1 and CDR2 from the germline V gene are MGHRA and YSYEKL. CDR3 coding DNA: TGCGCCAGCCTCCAGGGGGGTGAAGCTTTCTTT. This encodes CASLQGGEAFF.

This rearrangement joins TRBV30 to TRBJ1-5; D ambiguous. Trimming left V 1 base short and J 0 bases short, with 10 bases between. CDR1 GTSNPN and CDR2 SVGIG come from the germline V gene (reference sequence). The CDR3 contains 15 residues. The CDR3 loop reads CAWSGATYSNQPQHF. CDR3 nucleotide sequence: TGTGCCTGGAGTGGGGCAACGTATAGCAATCAGCCCCAGCATTTT.

This sequence joins TRBV5-4 and TRBJ2-3; 7 bases line up with TRBD2. The trim removed 4 bases at V and 6 bases at J, leaving 11 bases unmatched. The CDR3 is 15 amino acids. Germline V gives CDR1 SGHNT, CDR2 YYREEE (reference sequence). CDR3 DNA: TGTGCCAGCAGCCTGGGAGGGCTTGCTTGGGATACGCAGTATTTT. Its translation: CASSLGGLAWDTQYF.